This T cell receptor (beta chain) came from a study of identical twins. There are a few counts of this clonotype. TCRdb independently ran MiXCR on the 5' RACE reads; one entry per CDR3 protein. The sample has 600,000 to 700,000 distinct CDR3 sequences; around 20% are singletons. V gave up 3 bases and J gave up 8 bases, with 17 bases separating them. CDR3 length: 14 amino acids. The germline gives CDR1 DFQATT, CDR2 SNEGSKA (reference sequence). This sample also appeared in a second study, on T cells expressing NK-cell markers.

The TCR originated in a woman aged 18-35 years in good health. Sequenced sample: PBMCs. The genes are TRBV20-1 and TRBJ2-4; D remains unclear. CDR3 nucleotide sequence: TGCAGTGCTAGGGTCGGTCATAGCCGGGACATTCAGTACTTC. It yields the protein CSARVGHSRDIQYF.